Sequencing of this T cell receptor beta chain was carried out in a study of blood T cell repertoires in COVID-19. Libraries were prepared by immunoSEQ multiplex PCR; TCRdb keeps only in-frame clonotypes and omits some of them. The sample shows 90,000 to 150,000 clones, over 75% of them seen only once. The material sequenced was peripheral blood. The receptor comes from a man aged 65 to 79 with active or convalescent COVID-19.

CDR3 amino acids: CASQGTGRGGYEQYF. CDR3 in DNA: TGTGCCAGCCAAGGGACAGGGAGGGGAGGATACGAGCAGTACTTC. V is TRBV4-2 and J is TRBJ2-7, with 9 positions matching TRBD1. The CDR3 runs to 15 residues. J gave up 4 bases and V 8 bases, and 12 bases lay outside the gene matches. Per the germline V gene, CDR1 is LGHNA and CDR2 is YNFKEQ.